The 27 T cell receptor beta chains below all came from one sample that was sequenced in a study of blood T cell repertoires in COVID-19. The data were produced by immunoSEQ multiplex PCR, yet TCRdb's version contains in-frame clones alone and is incomplete. Of about 250,000 clones in the sample, roughly 80% are singletons; the top ten hold 3.4%. Sequences were obtained from PBMCs or T cells enriched from blood (not recorded which). Source of these receptors: a man aged 45 to 65 who had recovered from COVID-19.

This chain connects TRBV11-2 to TRBJ2-1; possible D gene TRBD1, 6 bases. CDR3 length equals 16 residues. The germline CDR1 and CDR2 sequences are SGHAT and FQNNGV. V lost 0 bases to trimming and J lost 5 bases, with 14 bases between them. Here the CDR3 DNA reads TGTGCCAGCAGCTTAGAATACGACAGGTCTCACAATGAGCAGTTCTTC. It yields the protein CASSLEYDRSHNEQFF.

A few counts support this clone. The chain combines TRBV6-5 with TRBJ1-5, with 10 nucleotides matching TRBD1. The V gene end was trimmed by 4 bases and the J gene end by 3 bases; junction bases not matched to a gene: 3. CDR1 is MNHEY and CDR2 is SVGAGI in the germline V gene. The CDR3 runs to 15 residues. In nucleotides, the CDR3 is TGTGCCAGCAGTTTGACAGGGGGCCACAATCAGCCCCAGCATTTT. Translating it yields CASSLTGGHNQPQHF.

This rearrangement joins TRBV24-1 to TRBJ2-2; 10 positions agree with TRBD1. J lost 4 bases, V lost 4 bases, and 8 bases had no gene match. The CDR3 spans 17 residues. Germline CDR1 KGHDR, CDR2 SFDVKD. The CDR3 DNA is TGTGCCACCAGTGACCGGGCCGGGACAGGGGCCACCGGGGAGCTGTTTTTT. Its translation: CATSDRAGTGATGELFF.

J is TRBJ1-5 and V is TRBV7-2; 8 nucleotides match TRBD1. The CDR3 contains 18 residues. J lost 7 bases, V lost 1 base, and 15 bases had no gene match. The germline V gene encodes CDR1 SGHTA and CDR2 FQGNSA. CDR3 region: CASSLGPPGQGRLQPQHF. DNA for the CDR3: TGTGCCAGCAGCTTAGGTCCCCCCGGACAGGGAAGACTCCAGCCCCAGCATTTT.

The chain recombines TRBV19 with TRBJ1-1; TRBD1 is a possible D gene (5 bases). The CDR3 is 13 amino acids. The V gene's germline CDR1 is LNHDA and CDR2 SQIVND (reference sequence). V shed 2 bases and J shed 7 bases, with 11 bases lying between them. CDR3 sequence: CASSIQEGYEAFF. CDR3 DNA sequence: TGTGCCAGTAGTATACAGGAGGGGTATGAAGCTTTCTTT.

The chain carries TRBV28 and TRBJ2-7, with TRBD1 matching over 7 bases. The junction had 5 bases not matched to a gene; V was cut back by 5 bases and J by 1 base. Germline V gene sequence: CDR1 MDHEN, CDR2 SYDVKM. This CDR3 has 14 residues. The CDR3 DNA reads as TGTGCCAGCAGTGCCTACAGGGGATCCTACGAGCAGTACTTC. Translation: CASSAYRGSYEQYF.

The chain is built from TRBV5-8 and TRBJ2-3; D is undetermined. The CDR3 sequence is 16 residues long. Germline CDR1 and CDR2: SGHTS and YDEGEE. V was cut by 0 bases and J by 0 bases, with 11 bases left in between. This chain's CDR3 is CASSLGQARSTDTQYF. The CDR3 DNA reads TGTGCCAGCAGCTTGGGCCAAGCTAGGAGCACAGATACGCAGTATTTT.

The chain joins TRBV19 to TRBJ1-2; D gene unclear. This CDR3 is built from 12 residues. V gave up 7 bases and J gave up 7 bases, with 13 bases separating them. CDR1 LNHDA and CDR2 SQIVND come from the germline V gene (reference sequence). In DNA form, the CDR3 reads TGTGCCAGTACCTCAGGCCTCGGTGGCTACACCTTC. This translates into CASTSGLGGYTF.

The CDR3, as DNA: TGTGCCAGCAGGCACACCGGGACAGGCCCAGTGGGTATCACTGAAGCTTTCTTT. Protein: CASRHTGTGPVGITEAFF. V gene TRBV6-4 combines with J gene TRBJ1-1; the match to TRBD1 covers 8 bases. Germline CDR1 and CDR2: MRHNA and SNTAGT. J lost 4 bases, V lost 6 bases, and 19 bases had no gene match. This CDR3 has 18 residues.

The rearrangement links TRBV10-3 to TRBJ2-7, with D possibly TRBD1 on 5 matching bases. V lost 10 bases, J lost 0 bases, and 10 bases lay in between. The CDR3 has 12 amino acids. Looked up from germline, CDR1 is ENHRY and CDR2 is SYGVKD. This CDR3 reads CATTGSSYEQYF. The DNA of the CDR3 is TGTGCCACCACAGGTAGCTCCTACGAGCAGTACTTC.

The V and J genes are TRBV24-1 and TRBJ2-2, with 8 bases fitting TRBD1. Germline CDR1 KGHDR, CDR2 SFDVKD. The junction had 8 bases not matched to a gene; V was cut back by 7 bases and J by 8 bases. The CDR3 consists of 14 residues. CDR3 coding DNA: TGTGCCACCAGGGGACAGGCGATCGGTGGGGAGCTGTTTTTT. As protein: CATRGQAIGGELFF.

The rearrangement links TRBV27 to TRBJ2-7, with 14 bases lining up with TRBD2. Germline V lookup: CDR1 MNHEY, CDR2 SMNVEV (reference sequence). This CDR3 spans 16 amino acids. J was trimmed by 2 bases and V by 6 bases; bases with no gene match: 6. The CDR3 here is CASRPGLAGVTYEQYF. DNA for the CDR3: TGTGCCAGCAGGCCGGGACTAGCGGGAGTTACCTACGAGCAGTACTTC.

The chain combines TRBV7-9 with TRBJ2-3; 10 bases are shared with TRBD2. The CDR3 extends over 15 amino acids. V was clipped by 6 bases and J by 2 bases; unmatched bases: 5. CDR1 and CDR2 (germline): SEHNR, FQNEAQ (reference sequence). DNA of the CDR3: TGTGCCAGCAGTCCTACTAGCGGGGCCACAGATACGCAGTATTTT. Translating gives CASSPTSGATDTQYF.

This clone has just a few counts. The chain couples TRBV19 to TRBJ2-3; D unresolved. Germline loops: CDR1 LNHDA, CDR2 SQIVND (reference sequence). The CDR3 length is 16 residues. V lost 5 bases and J lost 1, with 16 bases in between. This chain's CDR3 is CASSSRHPMGTDTQYF. The DNA of the CDR3 is TGTGCCAGTAGTTCCCGACACCCAATGGGCACAGATACGCAGTATTTT.

V and J are TRBV11-2 and TRBJ2-7; no clear D gene. V was shortened by 0 bases and J by 2 bases, with 11 bases between the two germline ends. CDR3 length equals 15 residues. In germline, CDR1 is SGHAT, CDR2 FQNNGV. In DNA, the CDR3 is TGTGCCAGCAGCTTAGATCGCGCAGCGCCCTACGAGCAGTACTTC. Translation: CASSLDRAAPYEQYF.

J is TRBJ1-1 and V is TRBV7-2, with D unresolved. Trimming left V 1 base short and J 0 bases short, with 9 bases between. CDR3 size: 15 residues. Germline V gives CDR1 SGHTA, CDR2 FQGNSA. This chain's CDR3 is CASSLGGALNTEAFF. In DNA, the CDR3 is TGTGCCAGCAGCTTAGGGGGAGCTTTGAACACTGAAGCTTTCTTT.

The V and J genes are TRBV12-5 and TRBJ2-1; D is possibly TRBD2 (5 bases). CDR1 and CDR2 (germline): LGHNT, FRNRAP. The CDR3 spans 11 residues. Trimming cost V 6 bases and J 15 bases, with 15 bases left between them. The CDR3 sequence is CASGRTGGMFF. The DNA for the CDR3 is TGTGCTAGTGGCCGAACCGGAGGAATGTTCTTC. Supplemented by reference TRBV12-5 and TRBJ2-1, the full variable domain reads DARVTQTPRHKVTEMGQEVTMRCQPILGHNTVFWYRQTMMQGLELLAYFRNRAPLDDSGMPKDRFSAEMPDATLATLKIQPSEPRDSAVYFCASGRTGGMFFGPGTRLTVL.

The V gene is TRBV10-3, the J gene TRBJ1-2; 8 nucleotides line up with TRBD1. V lost 6 bases and J lost 4; bases outside the gene matches: 10. This CDR3 contains 15 residues. The germline CDR1 and CDR2 sequences are ENHRY and SYGVKD. CDR3: CAIRSVGQGAYGYTF. The CDR3 region has the DNA TGTGCCATCAGAAGCGTCGGACAGGGTGCCTATGGCTACACCTTC.

The gene calls are TRBV4-3 and TRBJ1-1, with no clear D. The CDR3 has 15 amino acids. Trimming pared 0 bases from V and 5 bases from J, leaving 13 bases between. Per the germline V gene, CDR1 is LGHNA and CDR2 is YSLEER. CDR3: CASSQDGRTGTEAFF. The DNA for the CDR3 is TGCGCCAGCAGCCAAGATGGGCGAACGGGGACTGAAGCTTTCTTT.

This clone has just a few counts. The genes are TRBV6-5 and TRBJ1-5; no firm D call. Germline CDR1 reads MNHEY; CDR2 reads SVGAGI. The CDR3 runs 13 residues. Between the trimmed V and J ends, which lost 2 bases and 5 bases, there was a span of 7 bases. Here the CDR3 reads CASSYSGDQPQHF. CDR3 coding DNA: TGTGCCAGCAGTTACAGCGGAGATCAGCCCCAGCATTTT.

The V and J genes are TRBV15 and TRBJ1-1; no firm D call. The germline V gene has CDR1 LNHNV and CDR2 YYDKDF (reference sequence). Trimming stripped 0 bases from V and 0 bases from J, with 5 bases between. There are 14 residues in the CDR3. The CDR3 is CATSRDQLNTEAFF. The CDR3 DNA reads as TGTGCCACCAGCAGAGATCAATTGAACACTGAAGCTTTCTTT.

The rearrangement links TRBV9 to TRBJ2-2; tentative D call: TRBD1 (6 bases). The germline V and J ends were trimmed by 4 bases and 6 bases, with 10 bases remaining between them. This CDR3 comprises 13 residues. Germline V gives CDR1 SGDLS, CDR2 YYNGEE. The CDR3 nucleotides read TGTGCCAGCAGCCCTGAGGGGGCCGGGGAGCTGTTTTTT. Amino acids: CASSPEGAGELFF.

The chain links TRBV6-2 or TRBV6-3 to TRBJ2-1, with D perhaps matching TRBD2 (5 bases). Germline CDR1 and CDR2: MNHEY and SVGEGT. The V end lost 5 bases, the J end lost 6 bases, and 14 bases lay between the germline ends. This CDR3 is 14 amino acids long. CDR3 loop: CASSTRDYRNEQFF. The CDR3 DNA reads TGTGCCAGCAGTACTCGTGACTACCGCAATGAGCAGTTCTTC.

The sample holds one count of this clone. J is TRBJ2-3 and V is TRBV2, with D tentatively TRBD1 (7 bases). CDR3 length: 13 amino acids. The V end was cut by 7 bases, the J end by 5 bases, with 13 bases between. Looked up from germline, CDR1 is SNHLY and CDR2 is FYNNEI. The DNA for the CDR3 is TGTGCCAGCAAGGAGGGGGCAATAGATACGCAGTATTTT. This sequence encodes CASKEGAIDTQYF.

This clone was observed once. This chain connects TRBV27 to TRBJ1-5; tentatively, D is TRBD1 (5 bases). The CDR3 is 15 amino acids. V lost 1 base to trimming and J lost 5 bases, with 12 bases between them. Per germline, CDR1 MNHEY and CDR2 SMNVEV (reference sequence). CDR3 sequence: CASSLFPGGDQPQHF. In DNA, the CDR3 is TGTGCCAGCAGTTTATTCCCCGGGGGGGATCAGCCCCAGCATTTT.

This sequence joins TRBV11-1 and TRBJ2-3, with D perhaps matching TRBD2 (5 bases). The CDR3 spans 15 residues. Trimming left V 3 bases short and J 3 bases short, with 13 bases between. The germline V gene has CDR1 SGHAT and CDR2 FQDESV (reference sequence). The CDR3 sequence is CASSLAGSRTDTQYF. The CDR3 DNA follows: TGTGCCAGCAGCTTGGCGGGTTCACGGACAGATACGCAGTATTTT.

J is TRBJ1-3 and V is TRBV3-1 (or the pseudogene TRBV3-2); D perhaps matches TRBD1 (5 bases). CDR3 length: 15 residues. The V gene lost 1 base and the J gene lost 2 bases, with 9 bases spanning the gap. Germline V gene data show CDR1 as LGHDT and CDR2 as YNNKEL (reference sequence). The CDR3, as DNA: TGTGCCAGCAGCCAAGCCAGGGCTCCTGGAAACACCATATATTTT. This gives the protein CASSQARAPGNTIYF.